The clone carrying this T cell receptor beta chain was detected only a few times. The investigators amplified TCR beta CDR3 regions from RNA transcripts. HTBI primers drove first-round RT-PCR of the TCR CDR3. TCRdb analysed the multiplex PCR reads with MiXCR anew, one entry per CDR3 protein. Of 340,000 or so distinct CDR3 sequences in the sample, roughly 20% were seen once. The V gene's germline CDR1 is SGHNT and CDR2 YENEEA. The CDR3 consists of 14 residues. Deletions cut 3 bases from V and 2 bases from J, with 9 bases between. The data derive from a study of T cells in Graves' hyperthyroidism and ophthalmopathy. PBMCs were derived from roughly 10 ml fresh peripheral blood.

Sample: blood. This receptor was obtained from a woman between 50 and 59 years old with Graves' hyperthyroidism. The chain combines TRBV11-3 with TRBJ2-3; D not resolved. The CDR3 nucleotides are TGTGCCAGCAGCTTGATGGACGACACAGATACGCAGTATTTT. Translating it yields CASSLMDDTDTQYF.